The T cell receptor (beta chain) described here comes from a study of cytotoxic CD8 clonotypes in ibrutinib-treated CLL. Germline V gene data show CDR1 as MNHNY and CDR2 as SVGAGI (reference sequence). The CDR3 runs 13 residues. V was clipped by 2 bases and J by 4 bases, with 8 bases between them. The method was immunoSEQ multiplex PCR; TCRdb's version includes in-frame clones alone and lacks a portion of them. The table shows some 130,000 clones, with 85% to 95% occurring only once. V usage is TRBV6-6 and J usage is TRBJ2-5; possibly TRBD2 for D (6 bases). Sequencing used PBMCs, obtained after 12 months of ibrutinib treatment. The TCR comes from a human donor with chronic lymphocytic leukemia. DNA for the CDR3: TGTGCCAGCAGTTACCACGGGGGAGAGACCCAGTACTTC. This gives the protein CASSYHGGETQYF.